The clone carrying this T cell receptor beta chain came up a few times. Antigen: not known. Germline V lookup: CDR1 DFQATT, CDR2 SNEGSKA (reference sequence). V lost 5 bases and J lost 0, with 16 bases in between. There are 15 residues in the CDR3. This sample is part of a study of Graves' ophthalmopathy and Graves' hyperthyroidism. Regarding the study as a whole: Most expanded clonotypes in thyroid above 0.001 frequency also showed up in blood.

Researchers took RNA transcripts and amplified TCR beta CDR3 regions from them. An initial RT-PCR round employing HTBI primers preceded a second-round multiplex PCR. TCRdb ran MiXCR on the multiplex PCR reads and lists one entry per CDR3 protein. The repertoire includes about 740,000 distinct CDR3 sequences, 35% to 50% of them detected once, and roughly 45% sits in the top ten. V gene TRBV20-1 combines with J gene TRBJ1-1; no firm D call. The TCR comes from an adult man with Graves' ophthalmopathy. The sequencing input was peripheral blood. Written as DNA, the CDR3 is TGCAGTGCTCGATCAATATCGGGGTTGAACACTGAAGCTTTCTTT. This gives the protein CSARSISGLNTEAFF.